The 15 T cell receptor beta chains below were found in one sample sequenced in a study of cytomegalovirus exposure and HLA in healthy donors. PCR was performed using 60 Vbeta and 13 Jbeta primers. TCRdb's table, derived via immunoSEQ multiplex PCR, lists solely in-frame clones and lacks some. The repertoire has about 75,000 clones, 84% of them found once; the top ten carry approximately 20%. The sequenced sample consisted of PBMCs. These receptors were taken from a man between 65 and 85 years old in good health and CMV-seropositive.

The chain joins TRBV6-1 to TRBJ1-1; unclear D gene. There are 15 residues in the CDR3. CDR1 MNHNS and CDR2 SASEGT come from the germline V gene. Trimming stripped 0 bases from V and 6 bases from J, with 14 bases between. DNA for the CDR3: TGTGCCAGCAGTGAAGCGGGAGGGTCCTGGGCTGAAGCTTTCTTT. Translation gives CASSEAGGSWAEAFF.

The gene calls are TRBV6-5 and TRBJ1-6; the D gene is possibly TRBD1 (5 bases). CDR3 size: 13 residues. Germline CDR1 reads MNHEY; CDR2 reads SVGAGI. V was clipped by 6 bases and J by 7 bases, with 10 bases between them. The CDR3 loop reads CASRTDLNSPLHF. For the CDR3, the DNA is TGTGCCAGCAGGACAGACCTAAATTCACCCCTCCACTTT.

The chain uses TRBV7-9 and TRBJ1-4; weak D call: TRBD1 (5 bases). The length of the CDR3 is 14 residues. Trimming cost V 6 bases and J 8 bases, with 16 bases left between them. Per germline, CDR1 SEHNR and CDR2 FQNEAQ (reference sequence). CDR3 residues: CASRSRDSGEKLFF. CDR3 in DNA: TGTGCCAGCAGGAGCCGGGACTCGGGGGAAAAACTGTTTTTT.

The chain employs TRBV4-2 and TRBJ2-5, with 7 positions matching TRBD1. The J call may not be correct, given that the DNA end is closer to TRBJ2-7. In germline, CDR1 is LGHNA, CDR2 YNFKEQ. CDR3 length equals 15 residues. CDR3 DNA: TGTGCCAGCAGCCAAGAGTGGACAGGCTTATACGAGCAGTACTTC. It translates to CASSQEWTGLYEQYF.

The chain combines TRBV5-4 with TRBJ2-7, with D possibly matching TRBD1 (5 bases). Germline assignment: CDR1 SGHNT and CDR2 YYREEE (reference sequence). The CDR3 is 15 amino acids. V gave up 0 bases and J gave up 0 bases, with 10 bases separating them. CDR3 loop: CASSLVGASSYEQYF. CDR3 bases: TGTGCCAGCAGCTTGGTAGGGGCCAGCTCCTACGAGCAGTACTTC.

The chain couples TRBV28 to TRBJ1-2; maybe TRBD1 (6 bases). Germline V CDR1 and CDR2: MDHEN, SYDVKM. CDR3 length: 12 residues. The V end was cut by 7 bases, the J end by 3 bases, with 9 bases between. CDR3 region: CASINRDYGYTF. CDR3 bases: TGTGCCAGCATCAACAGGGACTATGGCTACACCTTC.

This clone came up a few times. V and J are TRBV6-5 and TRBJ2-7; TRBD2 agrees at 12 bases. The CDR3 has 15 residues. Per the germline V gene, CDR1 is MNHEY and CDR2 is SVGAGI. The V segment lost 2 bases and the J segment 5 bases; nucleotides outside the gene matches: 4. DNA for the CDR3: TGTGCCAGCAGTTACAGGACTAGCGGGAAGAACGAGCAGTACTTC. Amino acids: CASSYRTSGKNEQYF.

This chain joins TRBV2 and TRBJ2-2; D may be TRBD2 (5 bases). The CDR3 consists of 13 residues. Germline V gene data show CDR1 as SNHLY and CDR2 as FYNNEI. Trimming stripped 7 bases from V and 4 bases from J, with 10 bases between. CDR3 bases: TGTGCCAGCAACGCGGCGGGCACCGGGGAGCTGTTTTTT. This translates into CASNAAGTGELFF.

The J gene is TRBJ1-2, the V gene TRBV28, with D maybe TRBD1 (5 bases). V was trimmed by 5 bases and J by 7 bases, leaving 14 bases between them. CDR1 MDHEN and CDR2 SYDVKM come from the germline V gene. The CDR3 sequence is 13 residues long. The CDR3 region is CASSPPGEGGYTF. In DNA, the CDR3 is TGTGCCAGCAGTCCCCCGGGGGAGGGTGGCTACACCTTC.

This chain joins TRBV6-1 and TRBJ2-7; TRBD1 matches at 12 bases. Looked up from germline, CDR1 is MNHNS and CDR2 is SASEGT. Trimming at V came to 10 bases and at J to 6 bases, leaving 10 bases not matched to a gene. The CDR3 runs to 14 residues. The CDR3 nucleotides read TGTGCCACCCTCCGGGACAGGGGGCAGGCCGAGCAGTACTTC. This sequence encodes CATLRDRGQAEQYF.

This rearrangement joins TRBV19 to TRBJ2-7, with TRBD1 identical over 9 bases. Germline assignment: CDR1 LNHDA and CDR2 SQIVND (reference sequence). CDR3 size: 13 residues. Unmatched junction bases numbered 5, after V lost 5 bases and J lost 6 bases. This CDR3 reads CASSPGQGFEQYF. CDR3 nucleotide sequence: TGTGCCAGTAGTCCGGGACAGGGCTTCGAGCAGTACTTC.

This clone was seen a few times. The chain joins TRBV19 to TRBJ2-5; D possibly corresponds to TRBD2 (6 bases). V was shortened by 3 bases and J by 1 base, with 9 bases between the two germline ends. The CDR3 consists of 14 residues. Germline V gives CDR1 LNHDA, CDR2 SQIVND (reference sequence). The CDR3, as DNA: TGTGCCAGTAGTATTCTAGCGACCCAAGAGACCCAGTACTTC. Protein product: CASSILATQETQYF.

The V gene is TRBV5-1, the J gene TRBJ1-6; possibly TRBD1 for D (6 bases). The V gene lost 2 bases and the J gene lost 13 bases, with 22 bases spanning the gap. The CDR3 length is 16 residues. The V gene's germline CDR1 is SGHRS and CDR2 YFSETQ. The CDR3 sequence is CASSFESGTSVFPLHF. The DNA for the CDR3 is TGCGCCAGCAGCTTTGAATCCGGGACATCTGTATTCCCCCTCCACTTT.

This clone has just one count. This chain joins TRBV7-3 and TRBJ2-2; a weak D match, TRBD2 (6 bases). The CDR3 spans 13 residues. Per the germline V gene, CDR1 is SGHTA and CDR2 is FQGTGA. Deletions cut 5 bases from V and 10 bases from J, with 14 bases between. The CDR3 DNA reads TGTGCCAGCAGCACTCGGGAGCCCGAGGAGCTGTTTTTT. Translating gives CASSTREPEELFF.

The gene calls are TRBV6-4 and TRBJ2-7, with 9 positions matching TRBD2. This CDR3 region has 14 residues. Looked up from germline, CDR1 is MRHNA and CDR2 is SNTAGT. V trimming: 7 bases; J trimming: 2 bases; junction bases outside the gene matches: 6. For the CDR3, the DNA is TGTGCCAGCAACTGTCTAGCGGGGCCCTACGAGCAGTACTTC. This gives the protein CASNCLAGPYEQYF.